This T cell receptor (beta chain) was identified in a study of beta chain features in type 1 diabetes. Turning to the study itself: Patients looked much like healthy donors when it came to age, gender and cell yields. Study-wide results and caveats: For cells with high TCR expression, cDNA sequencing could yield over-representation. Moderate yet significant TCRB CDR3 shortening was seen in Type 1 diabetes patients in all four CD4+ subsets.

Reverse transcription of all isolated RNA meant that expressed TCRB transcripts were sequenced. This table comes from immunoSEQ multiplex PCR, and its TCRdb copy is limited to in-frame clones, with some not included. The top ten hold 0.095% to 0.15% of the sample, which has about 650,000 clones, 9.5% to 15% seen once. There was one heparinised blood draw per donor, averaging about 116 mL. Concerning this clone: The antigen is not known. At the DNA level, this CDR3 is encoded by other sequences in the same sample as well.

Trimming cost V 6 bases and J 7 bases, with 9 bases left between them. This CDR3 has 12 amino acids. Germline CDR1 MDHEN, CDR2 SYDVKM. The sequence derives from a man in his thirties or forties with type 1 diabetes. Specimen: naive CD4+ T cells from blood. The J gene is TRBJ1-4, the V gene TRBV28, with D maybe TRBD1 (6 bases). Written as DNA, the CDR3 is TGTGCCAGCAGCTTCAGGGGTGAAAAACTGTTTTTT. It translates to CASSFRGEKLFF.